The 2 T cell receptor beta chains given below trace back to one sample, sequenced in a study of blood T cell repertoires in COVID-19. The data were produced by immunoSEQ multiplex PCR, yet TCRdb's version contains in-frame clones alone and is incomplete. The data show just over 20,000 clones, 70% to 90% seen once. Sequencing was done on a sample of peripheral blood. Receptor source: a human donor in a cohort sampled during active COVID-19.

V is TRBV4-1 and J is TRBJ2-2, with 8 bases identical to TRBD1. The V and J ends lost 3 bases and 4 bases, in that order; junction bases with no gene match: 7. The CDR3 has 16 residues. Germline CDR1 is MGHRA and CDR2 is YSYEKL. The chain's CDR3 is CASSQPLDRATGELFF. The CDR3 DNA is TGCGCCAGCAGCCAGCCATTGGACAGGGCCACCGGGGAGCTGTTTTTT.

This rearrangement joins TRBV7-6 to TRBJ2-2; 9 bases agree with TRBD2. Germline V gene data show CDR1 as SGHVS and CDR2 as FNYEAQ. V shed 5 bases and J 5 bases; nucleotides not matched to a gene: 6. CDR3 length: 15 amino acids. Here the CDR3 reads CASSPGTSITGELFF. CDR3 bases: TGTGCCAGCAGCCCCGGGACTAGCATTACCGGGGAGCTGTTTTTT.